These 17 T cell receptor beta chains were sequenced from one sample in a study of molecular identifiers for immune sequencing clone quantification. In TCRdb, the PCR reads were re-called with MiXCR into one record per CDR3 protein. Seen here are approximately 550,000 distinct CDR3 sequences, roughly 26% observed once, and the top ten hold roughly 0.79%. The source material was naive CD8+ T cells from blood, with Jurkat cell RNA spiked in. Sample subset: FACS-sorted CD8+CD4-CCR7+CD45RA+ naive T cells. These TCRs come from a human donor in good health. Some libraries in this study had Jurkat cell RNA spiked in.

This chain's CDR3 is CAITEGDTQYF. The CDR3, as DNA: TGTGCCATTACGGAGGGTGATACGCAGTATTTT. This rearrangement joins TRBV19 to TRBJ2-3; maybe TRBD2 (6 bases). Germline V gives CDR1 LNHDA, CDR2 SQIVND (reference sequence). Trimming shortened V by 10 bases and J by 6 bases, and 11 bases separated the two germline ends. The CDR3 runs to 11 residues.

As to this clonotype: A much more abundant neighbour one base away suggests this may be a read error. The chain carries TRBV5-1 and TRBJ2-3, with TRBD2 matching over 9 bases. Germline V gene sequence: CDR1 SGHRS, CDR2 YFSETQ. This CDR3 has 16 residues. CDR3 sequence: CVSSLDASGTWDTQYF. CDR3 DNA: TGCGTCAGCAGCTTGGATGCTAGCGGGACATGGGATACGCAGTATTTT.

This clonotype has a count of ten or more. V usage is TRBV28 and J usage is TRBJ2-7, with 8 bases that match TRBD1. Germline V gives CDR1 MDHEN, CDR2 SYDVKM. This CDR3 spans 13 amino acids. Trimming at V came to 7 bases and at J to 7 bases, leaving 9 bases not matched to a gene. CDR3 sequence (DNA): TGTGCCAGCACGGACAGGGCCCCCGAAGAGCAGTACTTC. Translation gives CASTDRAPEEQYF.

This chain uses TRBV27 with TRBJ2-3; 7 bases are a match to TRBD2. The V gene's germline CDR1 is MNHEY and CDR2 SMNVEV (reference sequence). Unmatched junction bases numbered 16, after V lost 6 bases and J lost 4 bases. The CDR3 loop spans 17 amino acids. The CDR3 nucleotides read TGTGCCAGCAGCCCAATTCCCGGACTAGTGATTTCAGATACGCAGTATTTT. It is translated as CASSPIPGLVISDTQYF.

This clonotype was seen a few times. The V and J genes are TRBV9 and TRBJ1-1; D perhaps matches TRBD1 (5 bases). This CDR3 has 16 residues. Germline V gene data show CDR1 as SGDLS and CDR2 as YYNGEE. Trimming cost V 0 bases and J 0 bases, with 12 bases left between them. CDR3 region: CASSVGTGAMNTEAFF. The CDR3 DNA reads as TGTGCCAGCAGCGTAGGAACAGGCGCCATGAACACTGAAGCTTTCTTT.

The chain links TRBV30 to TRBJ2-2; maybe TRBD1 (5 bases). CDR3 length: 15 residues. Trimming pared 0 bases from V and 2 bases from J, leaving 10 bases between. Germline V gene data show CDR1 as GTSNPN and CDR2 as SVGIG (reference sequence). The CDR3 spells CAWSVQVINTGELFF. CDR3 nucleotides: TGTGCCTGGAGTGTACAGGTCATTAACACCGGGGAGCTGTTTTTT. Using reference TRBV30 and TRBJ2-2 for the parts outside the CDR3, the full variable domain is SQTIHQWPATLVQPVGSPLSLECTVEGTSNPNLYWYRQAAGRGLQLLFYSVGIGQISSEVPQNLSASRPQDRQFILSSKKLLLSDSGFYLCAWSVQVINTGELFFGEGSRLTVL.

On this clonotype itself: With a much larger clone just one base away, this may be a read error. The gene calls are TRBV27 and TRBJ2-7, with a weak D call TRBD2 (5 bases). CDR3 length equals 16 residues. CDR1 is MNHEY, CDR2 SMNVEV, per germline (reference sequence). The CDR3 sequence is CAISLMGPSGSYEQYF. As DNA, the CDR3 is TGTGCCATCAGTTTAATGGGCCCCTCGGGAAGCTACGAGCAGTACTTC.

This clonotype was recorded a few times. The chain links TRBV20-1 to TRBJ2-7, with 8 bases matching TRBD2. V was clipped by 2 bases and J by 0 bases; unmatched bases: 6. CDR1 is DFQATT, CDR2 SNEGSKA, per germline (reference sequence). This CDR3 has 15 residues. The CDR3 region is CSARSSGSSSYEQYF. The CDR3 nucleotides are TGCAGTGCTAGATCTAGCGGGTCTAGCTCCTACGAGCAGTACTTC.

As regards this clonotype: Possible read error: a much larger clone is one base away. The CDR3 bases are TGTGCCAGCAGCCATCCGGACAATCTGTCCAGGGAGCTGTTTTTT. It translates to CASSHPDNLSRELFF. This chain joins TRBV28 and TRBJ2-2; maybe TRBD1 (5 bases). The ends were cut back, 6 bases at V and 9 bases at J, with 20 bases in the middle. CDR3 length: 15 amino acids. Germline V gene lookup returns CDR1 MDHEN and CDR2 SYDVKM.

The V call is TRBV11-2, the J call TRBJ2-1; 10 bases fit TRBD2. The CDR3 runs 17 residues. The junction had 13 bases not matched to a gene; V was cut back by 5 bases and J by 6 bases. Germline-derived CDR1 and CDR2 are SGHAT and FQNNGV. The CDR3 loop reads CASSPRAGTSDRNEQFF. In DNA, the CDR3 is TGTGCCAGCAGCCCAAGAGCCGGGACTAGCGACCGCAATGAGCAGTTCTTC.

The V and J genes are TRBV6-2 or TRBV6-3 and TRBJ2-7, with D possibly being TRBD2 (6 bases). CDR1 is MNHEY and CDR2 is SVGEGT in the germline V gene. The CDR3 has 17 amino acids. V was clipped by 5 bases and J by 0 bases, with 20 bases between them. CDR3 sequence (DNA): TGTGCCAGCAGTGAGCTCCTAGCGCCGGTCTTCTCCTACGAGCAGTACTTC. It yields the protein CASSELLAPVFSYEQYF.

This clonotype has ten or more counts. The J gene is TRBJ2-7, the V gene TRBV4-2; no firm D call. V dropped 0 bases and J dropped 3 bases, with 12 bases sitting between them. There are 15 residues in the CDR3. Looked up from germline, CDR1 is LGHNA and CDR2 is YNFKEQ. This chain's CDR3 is CASSQDVAEHYEQYF. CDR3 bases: TGTGCCAGCAGCCAAGATGTGGCGGAGCACTACGAGCAGTACTTC.

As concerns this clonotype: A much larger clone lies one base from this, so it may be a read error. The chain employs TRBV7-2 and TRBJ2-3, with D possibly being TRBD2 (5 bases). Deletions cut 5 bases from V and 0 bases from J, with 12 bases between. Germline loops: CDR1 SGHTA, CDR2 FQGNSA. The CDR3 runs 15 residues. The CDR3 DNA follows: TGTGCCAGCAGCCCCCATTGGACTAGCACAGATACGCAGTATTTT. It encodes CASSPHWTSTDTQYF.

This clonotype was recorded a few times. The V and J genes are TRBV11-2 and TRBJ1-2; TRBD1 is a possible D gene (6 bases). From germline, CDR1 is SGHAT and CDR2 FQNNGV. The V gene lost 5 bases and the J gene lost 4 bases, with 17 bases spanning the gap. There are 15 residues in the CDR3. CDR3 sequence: CASSLQPGALYGYTF. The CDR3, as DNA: TGTGCCAGCAGCCTACAGCCGGGGGCACTCTATGGCTACACCTTC.

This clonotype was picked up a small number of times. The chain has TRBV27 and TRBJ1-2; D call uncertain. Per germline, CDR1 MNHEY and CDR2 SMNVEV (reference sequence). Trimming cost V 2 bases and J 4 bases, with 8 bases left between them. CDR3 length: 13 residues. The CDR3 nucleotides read TGTGCCAGCAGTTTAAACGGTTTCTATGGCTACACCTTC. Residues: CASSLNGFYGYTF.

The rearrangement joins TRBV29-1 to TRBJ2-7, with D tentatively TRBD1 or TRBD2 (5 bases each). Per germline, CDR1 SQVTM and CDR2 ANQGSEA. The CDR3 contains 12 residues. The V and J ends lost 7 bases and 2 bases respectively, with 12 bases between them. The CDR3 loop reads CSARDQTYEQYF. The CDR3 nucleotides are TGCAGCGCCCGGGACCAGACCTACGAGCAGTACTTC.

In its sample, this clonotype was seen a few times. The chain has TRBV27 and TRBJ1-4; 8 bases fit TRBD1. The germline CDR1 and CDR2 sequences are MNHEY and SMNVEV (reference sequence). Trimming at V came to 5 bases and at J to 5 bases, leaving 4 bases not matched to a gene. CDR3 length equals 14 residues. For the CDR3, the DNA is TGTGCCAGCAGTACCGACAGGGGAAATGAAAAACTGTTTTTT. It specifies CASSTDRGNEKLFF.